Listed below are T cell receptor beta chains from one sample, sequenced in a study of T cell changes during pregnancy in multiple sclerosis. TCRdb's table, derived via immunoSEQ multiplex PCR, lists solely in-frame clones and lacks some. The data show over 100,000 clones, around 90% seen once. The sample in question was peripheral blood, obtained in the third trimester of pregnancy. Every receptor here comes from a female donor with multiple sclerosis, enrolled in a pregnancy study. Both conserved end residues are part of each CDR3. D genes are given only for firm matches. Not all rows give a size; the values are once, few, many and, for expanded clones, a class.

TGTGCCAGCAGCTCATCCCTAGCGGGGGGACACTACGAGCAGTACTTC	CASSSSLAGGHYEQYF	TRBV7-2	TRBJ2-7	TRBD2	few
TGCGCCAGCACCAAGGGGGATGTGAGGGGCACTGAAGCTTTCTTT	CASTKGDVRGTEAFF	TRBV4-1	TRBJ1-1	NA	NA
TGTGCCAGCTCACCCGCGGCCACCTACGAGCAGTACTTC	CASSPAATYEQYF	TRBV18	TRBJ2-7	NA	NA
TGCAGCGTTTCAATGGGAGTGAGTGAACTGTTTTTT	CSVSMGVSELFF	TRBV29-1	TRBJ1-4	NA	NA
TGCGCCAGCAGTCAATCGCTGATAGACTACGAGCAGTACTTC	CASSQSLIDYEQYF	TRBV23-1	TRBJ2-7	NA	NA
TGTGCCACCAGCAGAACAGGGGCTGGAAACACCATATATTTT	CATSRTGAGNTIYF	TRBV15	TRBJ1-3	TRBD1	NA
TGTGCCAGCAGTGACAGGGTTGGCAATCAGCCCCAGCATTTT	CASSDRVGNQPQHF	TRBV6-1	TRBJ1-5	NA	NA
TGTGCCAGCAGTCTCCGCAGGGGGTATGGCTACACCTTC	CASSLRRGYGYTF	TRBV27	TRBJ1-2	TRBD1	once
TGTGCCAGCAGTTTGCGAGAGCAGTACTTC	CASSLREQYF	TRBV28	TRBJ2-7	NA	NA
TGTGCCAGCAGCTTAGCTCCGGGACAAAATTCACCCCTCCACTTT	CASSLAPGQNSPLHF	TRBV11-1	TRBJ1-6	NA	few
TGCGCCAGCACCGATGGGACTAGCGGATACAATGAGCAGTTCTTC	CASTDGTSGYNEQFF	TRBV5-1	TRBJ2-1	TRBD2	NA
TGCGCCAGCAGCTTGCTCACAGGGAACACTGAAGCTTTCTTT	CASSLLTGNTEAFF	TRBV5-1	TRBJ1-1	NA	NA
TGTGCCAGCACCATTTCGTTGGGGCAGGTTGGAGATACGCAGTATTTT	CASTISLGQVGDTQYF	TRBV5-5	TRBJ2-3	NA	NA
TGTGCCAGCAGCTCCGCCAGGGGTGCAATGAACACTGAAGCTTTCTTT	CASSSARGAMNTEAFF	TRBV11-2	TRBJ1-1	NA	NA
TGTGCCAGCAGCTGGAGCGGGGCAGGGCGGGGAGAGACCCAGTACTTC	CASSWSGAGRGETQYF	TRBV5-6	TRBJ2-5	TRBD2	once
TGTGCCAGCAGCTATTACGGCCCGGGACTAAGTACATATGAGCAGTTCTTC	CASSYYGPGLSTYEQFF	TRBV28	TRBJ2-1	TRBD2	once
TGTGCCAGCAGCTTGAGTGGCCCTAACTATGGCTACACCTTC	CASSLSGPNYGYTF	TRBV5-6	TRBJ1-2	NA	NA
TGTGCCAGCAGCTTAAGAGCGGGGGGTGAGCAGTTCTTC	CASSLRAGGEQFF	TRBV7-6	TRBJ2-1	TRBD2	once
TGTGCCAGCAGCACAGAATTCAGGGTCACGGGCGAGCAGTACTTC	CASSTEFRVTGEQYF	TRBV5-5	TRBJ2-7	NA	NA
TGTGCCAGCAACTGGGCCTCGGGACAGGACCTTAACTATGGCTACACCTTC	CASNWASGQDLNYGYTF	TRBV21-1	TRBJ1-2	NA	NA
TGTGCTACCTTGGCTAGCGGGGGGGGATCCTACAATGAGCAGTTCTTC	CATLASGGGSYNEQFF	TRBV27	TRBJ2-1	TRBD2	NA
TGTGCCAGTAGCGTCCCGAGGGGGCCAGATTCACCCCTCCACTTT	CASSVPRGPDSPLHF	TRBV19	TRBJ1-6	TRBD1	NA
TGTGCCGGAAGGACAGCAATATTACGTTCGGGTAATTCACCCCTCCACTTT	CAGRTAILRSGNSPLHF	TRBV7-3	TRBJ1-6	NA	NA
TGCGCCAGCAGCCGAGCGGGAGGGCCGCCCGGGGAGCTGTTTTTT	CASSRAGGPPGELFF	TRBV5-1	TRBJ2-2	TRBD2	NA
TGTGCCAGCAGCTTAGCATTTAGTAGCAATCAGCCCCAGCATTTT	CASSLAFSSNQPQHF	TRBV7-2	TRBJ1-5	NA	NA
TGTGCCAGCAGGGGTGCCAGGGGGCCCATGAACACTGAAGCTTTCTTT	CASRGARGPMNTEAFF	TRBV27	TRBJ1-1	TRBD1	NA
TGTGCCAGCATTGGGGGGTTTGCCTACGAGCAGTACTTC	CASIGGFAYEQYF	TRBV28	TRBJ2-7	NA	once
TGCGCCAGCAGCTTGGGACAGGCACAAGAGACCCAGTACTTC	CASSLGQAQETQYF	TRBV5-1	TRBJ2-5	NA	NA
TGTGCCACCAGCAGAATCGCCGGGACAGGGGGCCGGGAGACCCAGTACTTC	CATSRIAGTGGRETQYF	TRBV15	TRBJ2-5	TRBD1	NA